These T cell receptor beta chains were read from a single sample in a study of neurological immune-mediated disorders. TCRdb re-analysed the 5' RACE reads in MiXCR, keeping a single row per CDR3 protein. The sample includes around 15,000 distinct CDR3 sequences, 3.5% of them seen just once. Source material: CD8+ T cells from blood. Source of these receptors: a woman between 35 and 50 years old in good health. The CDR3 runs from the conserved cysteine through the conserved F or W. A D gene is named only where the DNA matches it firmly. Expanded clones are given a class, and other clones once, few, many or no size at all.

j_call clone_size v_call d_call cdr3_aa cdr3_nt
TRBJ2-5 many TRBV9 TRBD2 CASSVGLAGDWQETQYF TGTGCCAGCAGCGTTGGGCTAGCGGGAGACTGGCAAGAGACCCAGTACTTC
TRBJ2-5 many TRBV12-3/TRBV12-4 - CASSGGFQETQYF TGTGCCAGCAGTGGGGGGTTCCAAGAGACCCAGTACTTC
TRBJ1-6 many TRBV20-1 - CSATVPSAGRSPLHF TGCAGTGCCACCGTCCCCTCGGCAGGGCGATCACCCCTCCACTTT
TRBJ2-3 many TRBV7-2 TRBD2 CASSLLAGETDTQYF TGTGCCAGCAGCTTACTAGCGGGAGAGACAGATACGCAGTATTTT
TRBJ2-2 many TRBV11-3 - CASSLENTGELFF TGTGCCAGCAGCTTAGAAAACACCGGGGAGCTGTTTTTT
TRBJ2-2 many TRBV5-1 - CASSRDQNTGELFF TGCGCCAGCAGCCGGGACCAGAACACCGGGGAGCTGTTTTTT
TRBJ2-7 medium-sized TRBV5-1 - CASSFRDGGRAEQYF TGCGCCAGCAGCTTCCGGGACGGGGGACGGGCCGAGCAGTACTTC
TRBJ2-7 many TRBV27 - CASVGTASYEQYF TGTGCCAGCGTGGGAACAGCCTCCTACGAGCAGTACTTC
TRBJ1-5 many TRBV10-2 TRBD1 CASSEDRGVTQPQHF TGCGCCAGCAGTGAGGACAGGGGGGTGACTCAGCCCCAGCATTTT
TRBJ1-4 many TRBV10-2 - CASKRTRTEKLFF TGCGCCAGCAAGCGGACAAGGACTGAAAAACTGTTTTTT
TRBJ2-1 - TRBV13 TRBD2 CASSNTGGHLDEQFF TGTGCCAGCAGCAATACGGGAGGGCATCTCGATGAGCAGTTCTTC
TRBJ2-7 many TRBV14 - CASSRTGFHEQYF TGTGCCAGCAGCCGAACAGGTTTCCACGAGCAGTACTTC
TRBJ2-1 many TRBV29-1 TRBD2 CSVPTSASSYNEQFF TGCAGCGTTCCGACTAGCGCCAGCTCCTACAATGAGCAGTTCTTC
TRBJ2-1 many TRBV3-1 - CASSQESGTYNEQFF TGTGCCAGCAGCCAAGAAAGCGGCACCTACAATGAGCAGTTCTTC
TRBJ1-6 - TRBV19 - CASKWGGSSPLHF TGTGCCAGTAAATGGGGAGGCTCTTCACCCCTCCACTTT
TRBJ1-2 many TRBV27 - CASSLGGVGYTF TGTGCCAGCAGTTTAGGGGGTGTTGGCTACACCTTC
TRBJ2-7 - TRBV28 - CASSFDGYSYEQYF TGTGCCAGCAGTTTCGACGGTTACTCCTACGAGCAGTACTTC
TRBJ2-7 many TRBV6-2/TRBV6-3 - CASSPLGVGEQYF TGTGCCAGCAGTCCCCTGGGAGTGGGGGAGCAGTACTTC
TRBJ2-2 many TRBV7-2 - CASSSPGTSNTGELFF TGTGCCAGCAGCTCGCCCGGGACTTCGAACACCGGGGAGCTGTTTTTT
TRBJ2-7 many TRBV7-9 - CASSPVIGSYEQYF TGTGCCAGCAGCCCCGTAATCGGCTCCTACGAGCAGTACTTC
TRBJ2-1 many TRBV5-6 - CASSYSSYNEQFF TGTGCCAGCAGTTACAGCTCCTACAATGAGCAGTTCTTC
TRBJ1-1 - TRBV7-9 - CASSVGNREAFF TGTGCCAGCAGCGTGGGGAATCGGGAAGCTTTCTTT
TRBJ1-2 many TRBV4-1 - CASSQGHQGYTF TGCGCCAGCAGCCAGGGACATCAGGGCTACACCTTC
TRBJ1-2 many TRBV7-9 - CASSQDGTRTYGYTF TGTGCCAGCAGCCAAGACGGAACCAGAACCTATGGCTACACCTTC
TRBJ2-1 many TRBV10-3 - CAISESSSYNEQFF TGTGCCATCAGTGAGTCGAGCTCCTACAATGAGCAGTTCTTC
TRBJ2-4 medium-sized TRBV5-8 - CASSFPATRAIQYF TGTGCCAGCAGCTTCCCTGCAACCCGGGCCATTCAGTACTTC
TRBJ1-2 many TRBV15 - CATSRDGAVNYGYTF TGTGCCACCAGCAGAGATGGGGCTGTTAACTATGGCTACACCTTC
TRBJ1-2 many TRBV12-3/TRBV12-4 - CASSPGDTF TGTGCCAGCAGCCCAGGAGACACCTTC
TRBJ1-1 many TRBV25-1 - CASNLGGAGTEAFF TGTGCCAGCAACCTAGGAGGGGCGGGGACTGAAGCTTTCTTT
TRBJ2-1 few TRBV12-3/TRBV12-4 - CASTPGAGPYNEQFF TGTGCCAGCACCCCCGGGGCGGGTCCCTACAATGAGCAGTTCTTC
TRBJ2-1 many TRBV2 - CASSSNEQFF TGTGCCAGCAGTAGTAATGAGCAGTTCTTC
TRBJ1-5 many TRBV6-1 - CASSRGLENQPQHF TGTGCCAGCAGTCGAGGGCTCGAGAATCAGCCCCAGCATTTT
TRBJ2-2 - TRBV2 - CASLFRGTGELFF TGTGCCAGCCTCTTCAGGGGCACCGGGGAGCTGTTTTTT
TRBJ2-2 many TRBV6-5 - CASSDHPGQYSTGELFF TGTGCCAGCAGTGACCATCCGGGACAATACTCCACCGGGGAGCTGTTTTTT
TRBJ1-1 medium-sized TRBV10-1 - CASSEFRTAEGNTEAFF TGCGCCAGCAGTGAGTTTAGGACAGCGGAGGGGAACACTGAAGCTTTCTTT
TRBJ1-2 many TRBV12-3/TRBV12-4 TRBD1 CASRRQGFDGYTF TGTGCCAGCAGGAGACAGGGTTTTGATGGCTACACCTTC
TRBJ2-1 medium-sized TRBV20-1 TRBD2 CSARGLETSDYNEQFF TGCAGTGCTAGAGGTCTTGAGACTAGCGACTACAATGAGCAGTTCTTC
TRBJ2-7 many TRBV27 TRBD2 CASSLAGESYEQYF TGTGCCAGCAGTTTAGCGGGAGAGAGTTACGAGCAGTACTTC
TRBJ2-5 medium-sized TRBV20-1 - CSAPEAQYF TGCAGTGCCCCAGAGGCCCAGTACTTC
TRBJ2-2 - TRBV4-2 TRBD2 CASSQDWTSSTGELFF TGTGCCAGCAGCCAAGATTGGACTAGCTCCACCGGGGAGCTGTTTTTT
TRBJ2-7 many TRBV7-8 - CASSGESKAHEQYF TGTGCCAGCAGCGGAGAGTCGAAGGCTCACGAGCAGTACTTC
TRBJ2-2 many TRBV5-1 TRBD1 CASSPPRTGGPLGVAGELFF TGCGCCAGCAGCCCTCCCCGGACAGGGGGCCCTCTCGGGGTAGCCGGGGAGCTGTTTTTT
TRBJ2-3 many TRBV20-1 TRBD2 CSALLTSGRGDTQYF TGCAGTGCCCTATTAACTAGCGGGAGAGGAGATACGCAGTATTTT
TRBJ2-7 many TRBV5-1 - CASSWTASYEQYF TGCGCCAGCAGCTGGACAGCATCCTACGAGCAGTACTTC
TRBJ2-1 many TRBV29-1 TRBD2 CSVGIAGNYYNEQFF TGCAGCGTTGGGATAGCGGGAAACTACTACAATGAGCAGTTCTTC
TRBJ2-7 many TRBV28 - CASGGSGRSYEQYF TGTGCCAGCGGGGGTTCGGGCAGGTCCTACGAGCAGTACTTC
TRBJ2-3 many TRBV7-8 - CASSPGADTQYF TGTGCCAGCAGCCCCGGGGCAGATACGCAGTATTTT
TRBJ1-2 many TRBV4-3 - CASSQDNVGYTF TGCGCCAGCAGCCAAGATAACGTCGGCTACACCTTC
TRBJ1-2 many TRBV4-1 - CASSQDLGGEGYGYTF TGCGCCAGCAGCCAAGACCTGGGGGGCGAGGGCTATGGCTACACCTTC
TRBJ2-1 - TRBV6-4 TRBD2 CASSDLLAGELFF TGTGCCAGCAGTGACTTACTAGCGGGAGAACTGTTCTTC
TRBJ2-3 once TRBV20-1 TRBD2 CSARDPTSGESDTQYF TGCAGTGCTAGAGATCCGACTAGCGGGGAATCCGATACGCAGTATTTT